This record looks at one T cell receptor (beta chain) sequence and its context. Germline V gives CDR1 SGHAT, CDR2 FQNNGV. V was clipped by 5 bases and J by 5 bases, with 15 bases between them. This CDR3 spans 15 amino acids. The data belong to a study of early T cells in non-severe SARS-CoV-2 infection. Background on the study: Sequenced material consisted of bulk RNA (from unsorted whole blood), and chains were unpaired.

In TCRdb, the 5' RACE reads were re-called with MiXCR into one record per CDR3 protein. The data show roughly 72,000 distinct CDR3 sequences, roughly 12% seen once. The chain has TRBV11-2 and TRBJ2-2; perhaps TRBD2 as D (5 bases). This specimen consisted of whole blood, obtained at baseline. The receptor was isolated from an adult who was a healthcare worker with PCR-confirmed SARS-CoV-2 infection or an uninfected control (not recorded which). The CDR3: CASSIGVKGTGELFF. CDR3 coding DNA: TGTGCCAGCAGCATCGGGGTCAAAGGTACCGGGGAGCTGTTTTTT.